These 10 T cell receptor beta chains were all obtained from the same sample, sequenced in a study of cytomegalovirus exposure and HLA in healthy donors. Libraries were prepared by immunoSEQ multiplex PCR; TCRdb keeps only in-frame clonotypes and omits some of them. Here the sample spans roughly 120,000 clones, roughly 88% being singletons. Source material: PBMCs. Every receptor here comes from a woman aged 18-29 years in good health and CMV-seropositive.

The chain uses TRBV10-1 and TRBJ1-6; 11 nucleotides match TRBD1. This CDR3 has 15 amino acids. The germline V gene encodes CDR1 WNHNN and CDR2 SYGVQD (reference sequence). V lost 3 bases and J lost 10; bases outside the gene matches: 5. CDR3 region: CASSDGQGAGSPLHF. Written as DNA, the CDR3 is TGCGCCAGCAGTGATGGACAGGGGGCAGGGTCACCCCTCCACTTT.

The chain couples TRBV7-2 to TRBJ1-5; possible D gene TRBD1, 6 bases. The CDR3 totals 15 residues. Germline V gene data show CDR1 as SGHTA and CDR2 as FQGNSA. V shed 8 bases and J shed 2 bases, with 16 bases lying between them. DNA for the CDR3: TGTGCCAGCCGCTCGGGGGGGGCCGGCAATCAGCCCCAGCATTTT. Its translation is CASRSGGAGNQPQHF.

This clone has a single count. V and J are TRBV5-1 and TRBJ2-7; D is unresolved. Between the trimmed V and J ends, which lost 0 bases and 1 base, there was a span of 5 bases. Per germline, CDR1 SGHRS and CDR2 YFSETQ. The CDR3 consists of 13 residues. The CDR3 nucleotides read TGCGCCAGCAGCTTGGAACAGTCCTACGAGCAGTACTTC. This gives the protein CASSLEQSYEQYF.

In its sample, this clone was seen once. The rearrangement links TRBV14 to TRBJ1-1; maybe TRBD1 (5 bases). Between the trimmed V and J ends, which lost 4 bases and 4 bases, there was a span of 10 bases. CDR3 length equals 13 residues. Looked up from germline, CDR1 is SGHDN and CDR2 is FVKESK. The CDR3, as DNA: TGTGCCAGCAGCCTAAGGACAACCACTGAAGCTTTCTTT. Translation: CASSLRTTTEAFF.

The CDR3 region has the DNA TGTGCCAGCAGTTCTGCGGGACTAGCGGACTACGAGCAGTACTTC. Encoded protein: CASSSAGLADYEQYF. The rearrangement joins TRBV28 to TRBJ2-7, with TRBD2 matching over 11 bases. The V gene end was trimmed by 4 bases and the J gene end by 3 bases; junction bases not matched to a gene: 5. Germline V gene sequence: CDR1 MDHEN, CDR2 SYDVKM. The length of the CDR3 is 15 residues.

The rearrangement joins TRBV6-5 to TRBJ2-3, with TRBD1 identical over 9 bases. This CDR3 region has 14 residues. The V and J ends lost 5 bases and 6 bases, in that order; junction bases with no gene match: 6. Germline V gives CDR1 MNHEY, CDR2 SVGAGI. CDR3 protein: CASSEQGARDTQYF. In DNA form, the CDR3 reads TGTGCCAGCAGTGAACAGGGGGCTCGGGATACGCAGTATTTT.

This clone is a singleton in its sample. V gene TRBV19 combines with J gene TRBJ1-2, with D perhaps matching TRBD1 (6 bases). V was trimmed by 4 bases and J by 10 bases, leaving 28 bases between them. The germline V gene encodes CDR1 LNHDA and CDR2 SQIVND (reference sequence). The CDR3 is 17 residues long. The CDR3 spells CASSSITGRVSGLDYTF. CDR3 DNA: TGTGCCAGTAGTAGTATCACAGGGCGGGTGTCCGGATTGGACTACACCTTC.

The CDR3 coding sequence is TGTGCCAGCAGTGAAAAGGAGACAGGGGGCGACGAGCAGTACTTC. Translating gives CASSEKETGGDEQYF. The chain employs TRBV6-1 and TRBJ2-7; 10 bases map to TRBD1. Trimming removed 2 bases from V and 5 bases from J; junction bases left unmatched: 6. This CDR3 contains 15 residues. Germline values: CDR1 MNHNS, CDR2 SASEGT.

This chain links TRBV7-2 with TRBJ2-7; 7 bases are shared with TRBD1. The germline V gene has CDR1 SGHTA and CDR2 FQGNSA. V was pared by 6 bases and J by 2 bases, with 4 bases of the junction left unmatched. The CDR3 is 13 residues long. CDR3 loop: CASRPTGTYEQYF. In nucleotides, the CDR3 is TGTGCCAGCAGACCGACAGGGACCTACGAGCAGTACTTC.

This sequence joins TRBV11-3 and TRBJ2-1; 7 bases map to TRBD2. V trimming: 5 bases; J trimming: 7 bases; junction bases outside the gene matches: 5. The CDR3 spans 13 residues. In germline, CDR1 is SGHNT, CDR2 YENEEA. This chain's CDR3 is CASSGGRRNEQFF. The CDR3 coding sequence is TGTGCCAGCAGCGGCGGGAGACGGAATGAGCAGTTCTTC.